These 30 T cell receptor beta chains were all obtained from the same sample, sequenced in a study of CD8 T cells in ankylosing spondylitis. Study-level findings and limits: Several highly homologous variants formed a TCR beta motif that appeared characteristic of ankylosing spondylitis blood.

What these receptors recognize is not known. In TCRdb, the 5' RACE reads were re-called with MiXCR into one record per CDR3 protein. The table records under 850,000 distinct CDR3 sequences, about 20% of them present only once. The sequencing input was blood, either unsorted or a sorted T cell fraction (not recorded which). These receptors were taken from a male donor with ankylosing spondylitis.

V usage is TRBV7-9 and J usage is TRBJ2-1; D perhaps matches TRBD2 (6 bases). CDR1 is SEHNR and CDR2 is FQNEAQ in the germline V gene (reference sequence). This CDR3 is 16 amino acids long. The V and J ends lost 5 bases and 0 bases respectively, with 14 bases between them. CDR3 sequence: CASSKRGTGSYNEQFF. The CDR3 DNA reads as TGTGCCAGCAGCAAACGAGGGACTGGCTCCTACAATGAGCAGTTCTTC.

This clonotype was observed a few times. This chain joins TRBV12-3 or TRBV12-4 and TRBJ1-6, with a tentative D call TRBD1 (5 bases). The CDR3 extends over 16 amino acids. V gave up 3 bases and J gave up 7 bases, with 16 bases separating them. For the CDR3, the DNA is TGTGCCAGCAGTTTTGGCTGGACTCGGGGGAATTCACCCCTCCACTTT. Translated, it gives CASSFGWTRGNSPLHF.

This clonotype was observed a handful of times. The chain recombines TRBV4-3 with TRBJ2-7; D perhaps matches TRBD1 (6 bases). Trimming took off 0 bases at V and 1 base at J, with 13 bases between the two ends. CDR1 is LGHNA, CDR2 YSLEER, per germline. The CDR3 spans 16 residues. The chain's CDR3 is CASSQDRDIVSYEQYF. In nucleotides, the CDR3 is TGCGCCAGCAGCCAAGATCGGGACATCGTTTCCTACGAGCAGTACTTC.

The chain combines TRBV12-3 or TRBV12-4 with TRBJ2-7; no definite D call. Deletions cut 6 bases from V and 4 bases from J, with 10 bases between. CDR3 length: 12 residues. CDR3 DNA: TGTGCCAGCAGCTTAAGACAATACGAGCAGTACTTC. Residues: CASSLRQYEQYF.

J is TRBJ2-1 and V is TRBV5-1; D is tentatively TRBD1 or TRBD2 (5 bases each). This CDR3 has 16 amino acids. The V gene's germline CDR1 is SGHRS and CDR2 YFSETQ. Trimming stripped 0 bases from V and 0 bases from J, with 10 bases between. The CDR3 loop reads CASSLGDGSSYNEQFF. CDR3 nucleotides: TGCGCCAGCAGCTTGGGGGACGGCAGCTCCTACAATGAGCAGTTCTTC.

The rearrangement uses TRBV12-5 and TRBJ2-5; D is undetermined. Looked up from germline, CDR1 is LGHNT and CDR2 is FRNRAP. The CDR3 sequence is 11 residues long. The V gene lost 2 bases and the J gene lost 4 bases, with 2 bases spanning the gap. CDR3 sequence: CASGLTETQYF. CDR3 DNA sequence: TGTGCTAGTGGTTTGACAGAGACCCAGTACTTC. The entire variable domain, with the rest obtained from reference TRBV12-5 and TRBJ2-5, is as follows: DARVTQTPRHKVTEMGQEVTMRCQPILGHNTVFWYRQTMMQGLELLAYFRNRAPLDDSGMPKDRFSAEMPDATLATLKIQPSEPRDSAVYFCASGLTETQYFGPGTRLLVL.

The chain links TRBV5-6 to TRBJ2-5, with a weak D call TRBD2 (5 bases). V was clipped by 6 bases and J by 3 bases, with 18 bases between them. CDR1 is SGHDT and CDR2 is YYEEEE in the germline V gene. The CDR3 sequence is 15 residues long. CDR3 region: CASTILGNGKETQYF. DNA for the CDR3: TGTGCCAGCACCATACTAGGGAACGGAAAAGAGACCCAGTACTTC.

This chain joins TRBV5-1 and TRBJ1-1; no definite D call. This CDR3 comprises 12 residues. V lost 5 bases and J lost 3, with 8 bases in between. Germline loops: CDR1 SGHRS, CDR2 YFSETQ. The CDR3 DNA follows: TGCGCCAGCAGGACCCTCGACACTGAAGCTTTCTTT. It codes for CASRTLDTEAFF.

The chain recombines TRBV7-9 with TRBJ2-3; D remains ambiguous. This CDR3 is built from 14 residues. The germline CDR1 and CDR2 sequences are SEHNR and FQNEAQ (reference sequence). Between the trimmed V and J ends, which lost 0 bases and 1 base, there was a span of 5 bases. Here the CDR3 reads CASSLAQGTDTQYF. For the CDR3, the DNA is TGTGCCAGCAGCTTAGCTCAGGGCACAGATACGCAGTATTTT.

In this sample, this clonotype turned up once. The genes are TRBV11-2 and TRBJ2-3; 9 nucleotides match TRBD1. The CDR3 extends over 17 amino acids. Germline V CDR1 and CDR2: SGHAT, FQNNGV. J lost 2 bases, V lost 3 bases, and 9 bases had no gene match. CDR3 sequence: CASSLDPGTGYTDTQYF. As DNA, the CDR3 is TGTGCCAGCAGCTTGGACCCCGGGACAGGGTACACAGATACGCAGTATTTT. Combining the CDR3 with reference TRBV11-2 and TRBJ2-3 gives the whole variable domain EAGVAQSPRYKIIEKRQSVAFWCNPISGHATLYWYQQILGQGPKLLIQFQNNGVVDDSQLPKDRFSAERLKGVDSTLKIQPAKLEDSAVYLCASSLDPGTGYTDTQYFGPGTRLTVL.

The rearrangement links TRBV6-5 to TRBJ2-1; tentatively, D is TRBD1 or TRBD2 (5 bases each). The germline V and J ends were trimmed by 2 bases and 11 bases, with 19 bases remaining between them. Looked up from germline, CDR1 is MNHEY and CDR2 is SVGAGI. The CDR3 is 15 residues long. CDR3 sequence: CASSYGGTARQKQFF. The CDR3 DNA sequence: TGTGCCAGCAGTTACGGGGGAACAGCCCGACAAAAGCAGTTCTTC.

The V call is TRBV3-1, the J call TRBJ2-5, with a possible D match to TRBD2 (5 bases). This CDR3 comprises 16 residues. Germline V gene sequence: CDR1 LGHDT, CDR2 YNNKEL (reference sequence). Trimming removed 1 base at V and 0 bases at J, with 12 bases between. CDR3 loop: CASSQGIAINQETQYF. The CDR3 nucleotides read TGTGCCAGCAGCCAAGGGATAGCGATTAACCAAGAGACCCAGTACTTC.

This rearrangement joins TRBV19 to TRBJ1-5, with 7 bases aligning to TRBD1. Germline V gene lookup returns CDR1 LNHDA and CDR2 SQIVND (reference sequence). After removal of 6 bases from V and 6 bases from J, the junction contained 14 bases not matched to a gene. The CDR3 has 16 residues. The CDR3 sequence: CASSRLDRLGAQPQHF. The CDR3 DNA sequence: TGTGCCAGTAGCCGTCTGGACAGGTTGGGGGCTCAGCCCCAGCATTTT.

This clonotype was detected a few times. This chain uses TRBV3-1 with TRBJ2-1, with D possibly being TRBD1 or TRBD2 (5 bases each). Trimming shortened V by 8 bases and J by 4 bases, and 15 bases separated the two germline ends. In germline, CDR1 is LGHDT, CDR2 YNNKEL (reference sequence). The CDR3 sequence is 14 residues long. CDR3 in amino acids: CASGAYAGYNEQFF. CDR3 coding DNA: TGTGCCAGCGGGGCCTACGCGGGTTACAATGAGCAGTTCTTC.

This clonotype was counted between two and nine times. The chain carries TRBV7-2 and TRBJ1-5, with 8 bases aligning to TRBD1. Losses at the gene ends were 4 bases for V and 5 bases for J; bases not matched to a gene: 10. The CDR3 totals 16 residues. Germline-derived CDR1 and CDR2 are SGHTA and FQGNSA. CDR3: CASSSLGQGGYQPQHF. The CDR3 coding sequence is TGTGCCAGCAGCTCCCTCGGACAGGGAGGCTATCAGCCCCAGCATTTT.

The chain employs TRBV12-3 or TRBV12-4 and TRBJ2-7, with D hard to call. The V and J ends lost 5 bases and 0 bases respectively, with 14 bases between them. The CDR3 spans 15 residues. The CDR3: CASSPQLVSSYEQYF. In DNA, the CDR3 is TGTGCCAGCAGTCCCCAGTTGGTGAGCTCCTACGAGCAGTACTTC.

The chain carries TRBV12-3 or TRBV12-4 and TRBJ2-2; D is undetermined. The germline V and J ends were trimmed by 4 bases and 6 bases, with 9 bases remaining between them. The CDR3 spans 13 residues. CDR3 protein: CASSYLGAGELFF. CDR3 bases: TGTGCCAGCAGTTACCTGGGCGCCGGGGAGCTGTTTTTT.

The CDR3 DNA reads TGTGCCACCTTCTACTCGACACGACCTCGGGAGCAGTACTTC. Its protein is CATFYSTRPREQYF. The rearrangement links TRBV28 to TRBJ2-7, with D unresolved. V dropped 10 bases and J dropped 7 bases, with 23 bases sitting between them. The CDR3 spans 14 residues. The V gene's germline CDR1 is MDHEN and CDR2 SYDVKM.

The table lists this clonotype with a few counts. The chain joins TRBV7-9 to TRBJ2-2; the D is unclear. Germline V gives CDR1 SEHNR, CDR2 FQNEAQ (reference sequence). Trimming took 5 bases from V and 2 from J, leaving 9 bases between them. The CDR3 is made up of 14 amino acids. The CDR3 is CASSQETNTGELFF. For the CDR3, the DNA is TGTGCCAGCAGCCAAGAAACAAACACCGGGGAGCTGTTTTTT.

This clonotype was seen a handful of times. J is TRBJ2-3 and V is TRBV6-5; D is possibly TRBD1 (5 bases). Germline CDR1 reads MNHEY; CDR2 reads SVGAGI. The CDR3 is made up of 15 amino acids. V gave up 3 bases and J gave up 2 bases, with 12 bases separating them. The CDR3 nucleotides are TGTGCCAGCAGTTATGCCAAAGGGGCCACAGATACGCAGTATTTT. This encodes CASSYAKGATDTQYF.

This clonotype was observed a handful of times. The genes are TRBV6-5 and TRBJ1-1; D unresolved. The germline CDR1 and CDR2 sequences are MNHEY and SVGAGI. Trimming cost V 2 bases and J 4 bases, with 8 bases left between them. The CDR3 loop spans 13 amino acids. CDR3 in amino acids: CASSYLGGTEAFF. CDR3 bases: TGTGCCAGCAGTTACCTCGGAGGCACTGAAGCTTTCTTT.

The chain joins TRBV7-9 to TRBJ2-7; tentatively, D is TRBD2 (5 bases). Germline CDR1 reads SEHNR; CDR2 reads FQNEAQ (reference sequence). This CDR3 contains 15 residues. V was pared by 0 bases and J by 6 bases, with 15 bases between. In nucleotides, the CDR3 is TGTGCCAGCAGCTTAGCGGGGAGTGACGCTATCGAGCAGTACTTC. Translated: CASSLAGSDAIEQYF.

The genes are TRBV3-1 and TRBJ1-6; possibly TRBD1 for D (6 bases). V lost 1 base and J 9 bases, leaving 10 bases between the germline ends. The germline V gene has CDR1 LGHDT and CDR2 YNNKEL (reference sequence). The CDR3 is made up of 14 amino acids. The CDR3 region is CASSQGGRGSPLHF. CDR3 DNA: TGTGCCAGCAGCCAAGGTGGCAGGGGTTCACCCCTCCACTTT.

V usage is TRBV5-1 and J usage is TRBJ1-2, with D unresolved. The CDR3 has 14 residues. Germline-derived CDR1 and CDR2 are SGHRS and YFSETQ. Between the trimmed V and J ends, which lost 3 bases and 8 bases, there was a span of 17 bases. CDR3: CASSSPDLTGGYTF. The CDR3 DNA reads TGCGCCAGCAGCTCACCGGACCTAACGGGGGGCTACACCTTC.

CDR3 in amino acids: CASSSPSGQGYF. The CDR3 DNA reads TGTGCCAGCAGTTCCCCCTCGGGACAGGGGTACTTC. The rearrangement joins TRBV28 to TRBJ2-4; 9 nucleotides line up with TRBD1. The CDR3 contains 12 residues. Germline lookup yields CDR1 MDHEN and CDR2 SYDVKM. V shed 4 bases and J 15 bases; nucleotides not matched to a gene: 7.

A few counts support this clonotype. The CDR3 DNA reads TGTGCCAGCAGCCCCGACCAGGAACCGACTGAAGCTTTCTTT. This gives the protein CASSPDQEPTEAFF. The chain joins TRBV13 to TRBJ1-1, with D hard to call. Trimming stripped 5 bases from V and 5 bases from J, with 15 bases between. The V gene's germline CDR1 is PRHDT and CDR2 FYEKMQ (reference sequence). The CDR3 length is 14 residues.

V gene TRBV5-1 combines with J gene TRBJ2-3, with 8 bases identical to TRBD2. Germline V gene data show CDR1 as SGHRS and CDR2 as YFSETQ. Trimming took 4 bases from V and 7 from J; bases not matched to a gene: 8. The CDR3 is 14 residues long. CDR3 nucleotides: TGCGCCAGCAGCACGGGACTAGTTCCATATACGCAGTATTTT. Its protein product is CASSTGLVPYTQYF.

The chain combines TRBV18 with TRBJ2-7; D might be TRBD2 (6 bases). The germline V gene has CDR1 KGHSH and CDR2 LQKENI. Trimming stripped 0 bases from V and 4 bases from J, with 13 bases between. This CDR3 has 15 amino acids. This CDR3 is CASSPPHGRGYEQYF. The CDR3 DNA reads TGTGCCAGCTCACCACCGCACGGGAGAGGGTACGAGCAGTACTTC.

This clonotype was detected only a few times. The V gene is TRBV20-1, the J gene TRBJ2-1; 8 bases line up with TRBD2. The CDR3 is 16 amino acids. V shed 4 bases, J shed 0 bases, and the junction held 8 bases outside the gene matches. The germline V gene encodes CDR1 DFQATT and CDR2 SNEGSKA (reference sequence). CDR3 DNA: TGCAGTGCTACCGTTAGCGGGAAGAGCTCCTACAATGAGCAGTTCTTC. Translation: CSATVSGKSSYNEQFF.

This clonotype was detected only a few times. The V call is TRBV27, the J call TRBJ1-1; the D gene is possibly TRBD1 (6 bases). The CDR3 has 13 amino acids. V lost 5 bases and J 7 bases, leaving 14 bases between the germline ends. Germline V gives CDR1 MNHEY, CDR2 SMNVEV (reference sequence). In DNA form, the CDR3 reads TGTGCCAGCAGTCCGGACAGCAATATTGAAGCTTTCTTT. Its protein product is CASSPDSNIEAFF.